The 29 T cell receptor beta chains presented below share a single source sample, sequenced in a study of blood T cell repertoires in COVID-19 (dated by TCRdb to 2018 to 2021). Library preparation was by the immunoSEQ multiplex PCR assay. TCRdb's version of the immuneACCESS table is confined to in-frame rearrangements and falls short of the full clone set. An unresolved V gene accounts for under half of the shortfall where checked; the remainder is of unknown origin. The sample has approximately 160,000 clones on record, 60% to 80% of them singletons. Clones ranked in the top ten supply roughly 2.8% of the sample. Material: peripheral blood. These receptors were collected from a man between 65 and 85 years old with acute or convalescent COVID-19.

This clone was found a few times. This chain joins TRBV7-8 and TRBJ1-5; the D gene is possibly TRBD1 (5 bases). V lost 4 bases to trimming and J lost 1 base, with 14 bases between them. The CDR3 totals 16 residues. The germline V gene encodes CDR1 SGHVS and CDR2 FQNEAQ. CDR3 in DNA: TGTGCCAGCAGCTGGAGTGGGGGGATGAGCAATCAGCCCCAGCATTTT. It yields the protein CASSWSGGMSNQPQHF.

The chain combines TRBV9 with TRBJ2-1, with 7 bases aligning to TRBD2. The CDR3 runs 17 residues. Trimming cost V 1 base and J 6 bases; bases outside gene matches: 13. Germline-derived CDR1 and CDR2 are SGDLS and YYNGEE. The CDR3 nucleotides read TGTGCCAGCAGCGTACCGTCCCGGGGAGGGTCTAGCAATGAGCAGTTCTTC. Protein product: CASSVPSRGGSSNEQFF. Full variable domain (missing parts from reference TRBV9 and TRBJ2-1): DSGVTQTPKHLITATGQRVTLRCSPRSGDLSVYWYQQSLDQGLQFLIQYYNGEERAKGNILERFSAQQFPDLHSELNLSSLELGDSALYFCASSVPSRGGSSNEQFFGPGTRLTVL.

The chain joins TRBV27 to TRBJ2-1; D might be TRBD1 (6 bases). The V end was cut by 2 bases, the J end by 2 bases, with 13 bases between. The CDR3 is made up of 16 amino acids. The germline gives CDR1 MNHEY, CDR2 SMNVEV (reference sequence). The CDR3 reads CASSLGGQWTYNEQFF. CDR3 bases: TGTGCCAGCAGTTTAGGCGGACAGTGGACCTACAATGAGCAGTTCTTC.

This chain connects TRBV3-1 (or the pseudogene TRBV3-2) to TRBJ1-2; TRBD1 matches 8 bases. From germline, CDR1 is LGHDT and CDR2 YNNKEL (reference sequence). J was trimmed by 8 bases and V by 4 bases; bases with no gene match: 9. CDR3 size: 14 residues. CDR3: CASSPLTGAKGYTF. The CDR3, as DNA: TGTGCCAGCAGCCCATTGACAGGGGCCAAGGGCTACACCTTC.

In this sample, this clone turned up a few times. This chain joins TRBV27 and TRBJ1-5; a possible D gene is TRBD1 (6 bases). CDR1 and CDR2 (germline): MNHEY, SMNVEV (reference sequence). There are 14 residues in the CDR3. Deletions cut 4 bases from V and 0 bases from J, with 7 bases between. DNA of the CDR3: TGTGCCAGCAGTTCACAGGGTAGCAATCAGCCCCAGCATTTT. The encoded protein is CASSSQGSNQPQHF.

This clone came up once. This CDR3 reads CASSLVQLAEAFF. In DNA form, the CDR3 reads TGTGCCAGCAGCTTGGTACAGTTAGCTGAAGCTTTCTTT. The V and J genes are TRBV5-5 and TRBJ1-1; no firm D call. The CDR3 totals 13 residues. Trimming removed 0 bases at V and 6 bases at J, with 9 bases between. CDR1 is SGHKS, CDR2 YYEKEE, per germline (reference sequence).

For the CDR3, the DNA is TGTGCCAGCAGCTTGGCCCGACTAGCGGGGGGGGAGACCCAGTACTTC. Encoded protein: CASSLARLAGGETQYF. This sequence joins TRBV5-4 and TRBJ2-5; 14 nucleotides align to TRBD2. This CDR3 contains 16 residues. The V and J ends lost 0 bases and 5 bases, in that order; junction bases with no gene match: 3. Germline CDR1 is SGHNT and CDR2 is YYREEE (reference sequence).

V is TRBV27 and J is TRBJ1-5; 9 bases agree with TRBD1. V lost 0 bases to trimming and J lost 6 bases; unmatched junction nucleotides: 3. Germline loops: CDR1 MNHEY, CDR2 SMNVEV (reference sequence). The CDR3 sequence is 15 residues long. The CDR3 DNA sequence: TGTGCCAGCAGTTTATCGGGGACAGGGATTCAGCCCCAGCATTTT. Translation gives CASSLSGTGIQPQHF.

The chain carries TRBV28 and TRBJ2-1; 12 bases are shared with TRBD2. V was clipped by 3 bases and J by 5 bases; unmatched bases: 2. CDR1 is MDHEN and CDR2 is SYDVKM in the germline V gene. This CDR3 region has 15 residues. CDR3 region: CASSFSSGRDNEQFF. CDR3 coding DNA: TGTGCCAGCAGTTTTTCTAGCGGGAGGGACAATGAGCAGTTCTTC.

The DNA of the CDR3 is TGTGCCAGCAGCTTGGGAGGGACAGGGCCCTTATCCTACGAGCAGTACTTC. Its protein is CASSLGGTGPLSYEQYF. This chain links TRBV5-6 with TRBJ2-7, with 9 bases matching TRBD1. Germline CDR1 SGHDT, CDR2 YYEEEE. J lost 1 base, V lost 0 bases, and 8 bases had no gene match. The CDR3 has 17 amino acids.

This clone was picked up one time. As DNA, the CDR3 is TGTGCCAGCTCACCGGGACAGCAACTCTACAATGAGCAGTTCTTC. It encodes CASSPGQQLYNEQFF. The gene calls are TRBV18 and TRBJ2-1, with 7 bases lining up with TRBD1. The junction had 5 bases not matched to a gene; V was cut back by 3 bases and J by 3 bases. Germline CDR1 is KGHSH and CDR2 is LQKENI. The CDR3 sequence is 15 residues long.

The CDR3 spells CASSPDGGIGSRGYTF. The CDR3 DNA is TGTGCCAGCAGCCCAGACGGGGGGATCGGCAGTCGAGGCTACACCTTC. This chain connects TRBV9 to TRBJ1-2, with a weak D call TRBD1 (5 bases). Trimming took 4 bases from V and 8 from J, leaving 24 bases between them. This CDR3 comprises 16 residues. Per germline, CDR1 SGDLS and CDR2 YYNGEE.

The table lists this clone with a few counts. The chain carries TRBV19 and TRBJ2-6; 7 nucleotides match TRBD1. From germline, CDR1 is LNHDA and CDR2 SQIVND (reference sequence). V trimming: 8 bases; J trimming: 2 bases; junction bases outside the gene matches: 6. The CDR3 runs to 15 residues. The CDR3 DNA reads TGTGCCAGTCGGACAGGTTCGACTGGGGCCAACGTCCTGACTTTC. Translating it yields CASRTGSTGANVLTF.

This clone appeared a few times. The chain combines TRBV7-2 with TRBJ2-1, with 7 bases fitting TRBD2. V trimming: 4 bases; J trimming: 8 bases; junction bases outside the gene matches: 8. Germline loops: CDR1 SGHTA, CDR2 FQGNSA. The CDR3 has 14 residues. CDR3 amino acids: CASSSGLVTYEQFF. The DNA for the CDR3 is TGTGCCAGCAGCTCAGGACTAGTTACATATGAGCAGTTCTTC.

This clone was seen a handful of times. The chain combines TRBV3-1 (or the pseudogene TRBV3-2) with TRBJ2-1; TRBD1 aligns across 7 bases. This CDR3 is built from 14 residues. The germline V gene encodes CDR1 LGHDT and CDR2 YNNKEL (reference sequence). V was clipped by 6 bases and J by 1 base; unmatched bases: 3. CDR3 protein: CASRRGQSYNEQFF. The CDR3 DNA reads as TGTGCCAGCAGAAGGGGGCAGTCCTACAATGAGCAGTTCTTC.

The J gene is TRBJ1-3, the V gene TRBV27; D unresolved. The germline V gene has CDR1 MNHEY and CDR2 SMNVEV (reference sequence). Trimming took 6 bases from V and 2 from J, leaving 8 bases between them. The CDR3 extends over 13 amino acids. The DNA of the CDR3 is TGTGCCAGCAGCGCGGTCCCTGGAAACACCATATATTTT. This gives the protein CASSAVPGNTIYF.

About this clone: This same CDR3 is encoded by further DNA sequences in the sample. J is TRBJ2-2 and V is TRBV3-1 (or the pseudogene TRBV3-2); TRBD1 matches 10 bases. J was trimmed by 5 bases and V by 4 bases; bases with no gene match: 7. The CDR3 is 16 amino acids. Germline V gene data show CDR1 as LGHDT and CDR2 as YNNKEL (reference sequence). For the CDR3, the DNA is TGTGCCAGCAGCCCCCCCGGACAGGGGGGAACCGGGGAGCTGTTTTTT. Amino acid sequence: CASSPPGQGGTGELFF.

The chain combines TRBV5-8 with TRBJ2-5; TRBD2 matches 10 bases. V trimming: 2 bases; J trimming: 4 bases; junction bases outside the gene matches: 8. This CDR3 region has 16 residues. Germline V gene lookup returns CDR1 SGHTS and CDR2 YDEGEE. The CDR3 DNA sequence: TGTGCCAGCAGCTTCCAGGGGGTAGCGGGAGGAGAGACCCAGTACTTC. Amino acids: CASSFQGVAGGETQYF.

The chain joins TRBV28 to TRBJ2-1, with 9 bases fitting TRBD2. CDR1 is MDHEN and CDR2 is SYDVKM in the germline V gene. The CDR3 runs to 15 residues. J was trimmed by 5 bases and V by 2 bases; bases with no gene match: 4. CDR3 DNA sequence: TGTGCCAGCAGTTTAGGCGGGAGGGCCAACAATGAGCAGTTCTTC. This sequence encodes CASSLGGRANNEQFF.

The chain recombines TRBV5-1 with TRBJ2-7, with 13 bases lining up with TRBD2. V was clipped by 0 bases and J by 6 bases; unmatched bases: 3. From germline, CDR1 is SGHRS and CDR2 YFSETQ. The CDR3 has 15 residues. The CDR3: CASSLEGLAGREQYF. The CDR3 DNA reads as TGCGCCAGCAGCTTGGAGGGACTAGCGGGACGCGAGCAGTACTTC.

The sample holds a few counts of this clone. The CDR3 loop is CASSPEGSYGYTF. CDR3 DNA sequence: TGTGCCAGCAGTCCGGAGGGAAGCTATGGCTACACCTTC. The chain is built from TRBV6-1 and TRBJ1-2; D gene uncertain. The CDR3 sequence is 13 residues long. Trimming shortened V by 5 bases and J by 4 bases, and 11 bases separated the two germline ends. Germline V gives CDR1 MNHNS, CDR2 SASEGT.

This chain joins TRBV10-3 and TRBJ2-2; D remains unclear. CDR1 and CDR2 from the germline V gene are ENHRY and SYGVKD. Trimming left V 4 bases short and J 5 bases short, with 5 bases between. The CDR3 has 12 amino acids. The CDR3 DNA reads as TGTGCCATCAGTGTACGGACCGGGGAGCTGTTTTTT. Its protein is CAISVRTGELFF.

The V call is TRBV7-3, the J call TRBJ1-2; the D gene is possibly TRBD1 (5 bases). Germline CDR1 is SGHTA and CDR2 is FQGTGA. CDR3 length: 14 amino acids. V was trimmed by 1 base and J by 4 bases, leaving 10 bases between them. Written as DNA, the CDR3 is TGTGCCAGCAGCTTAAAGGCAGGGATCTATGGCTACACCTTC. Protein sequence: CASSLKAGIYGYTF.

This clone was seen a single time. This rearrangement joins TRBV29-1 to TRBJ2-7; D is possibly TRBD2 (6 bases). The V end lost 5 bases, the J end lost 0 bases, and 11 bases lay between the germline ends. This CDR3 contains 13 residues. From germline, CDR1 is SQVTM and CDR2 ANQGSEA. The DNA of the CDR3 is TGCAGCGTTCTGGGCGGGGTCTCCTACGAGCAGTACTTC. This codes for CSVLGGVSYEQYF.

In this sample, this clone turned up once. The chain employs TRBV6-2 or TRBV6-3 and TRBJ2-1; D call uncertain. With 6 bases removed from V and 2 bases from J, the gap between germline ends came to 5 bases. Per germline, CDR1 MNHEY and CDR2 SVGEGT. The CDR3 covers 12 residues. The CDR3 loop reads CASSPAYNEQFF. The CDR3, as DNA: TGTGCCAGCAGCCCCGCCTACAATGAGCAGTTCTTC.

The CDR3 DNA is TGTGCCAGCAGCTTGGCCCAGGGCAGGTACAATGAGCAGTTCTTC. Its translation: CASSLAQGRYNEQFF. The J gene is TRBJ2-1, the V gene TRBV5-4; D perhaps matches TRBD1 (5 bases). The ends were cut back, 0 bases at V and 4 bases at J, with 11 bases in the middle. The CDR3 totals 15 residues. Germline lookup yields CDR1 SGHNT and CDR2 YYREEE (reference sequence). The full variable domain, with the rest looked up from reference TRBV5-4 and TRBJ2-1, is ETGVTQSPTHLIKTRGQQVTLRCSSQSGHNTVSWYQQALGQGPQFIFQYYREEENGRGNFPPRFSGLQFPNYSSELNVNALELDDSALYLCASSLAQGRYNEQFFGPGTRLTVL.

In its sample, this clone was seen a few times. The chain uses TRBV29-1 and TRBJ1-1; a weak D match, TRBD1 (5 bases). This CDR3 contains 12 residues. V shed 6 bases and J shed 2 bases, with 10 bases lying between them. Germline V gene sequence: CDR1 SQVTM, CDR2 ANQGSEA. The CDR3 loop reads CSVRRVNTEAFF. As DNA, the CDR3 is TGCAGCGTACGCAGGGTAAACACTGAAGCTTTCTTT.

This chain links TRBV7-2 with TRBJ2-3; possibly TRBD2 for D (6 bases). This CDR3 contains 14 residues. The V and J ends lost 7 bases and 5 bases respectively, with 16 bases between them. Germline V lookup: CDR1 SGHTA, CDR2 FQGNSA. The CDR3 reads CASTGALALDTQYF. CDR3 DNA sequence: TGTGCCAGCACCGGGGCACTAGCACTAGATACGCAGTATTTT.

The CDR3 DNA sequence: TGTGCCAGCAGTTTCTCAGGGGAGGGGTACTTC. As protein: CASSFSGEGYF. V gene TRBV28 combines with J gene TRBJ2-7, with TRBD2 as a possible D gene (7 bases). Germline lookup yields CDR1 MDHEN and CDR2 SYDVKM. Trimming removed 3 bases from V and 12 bases from J, with 12 bases in between. The CDR3 runs to 11 residues.